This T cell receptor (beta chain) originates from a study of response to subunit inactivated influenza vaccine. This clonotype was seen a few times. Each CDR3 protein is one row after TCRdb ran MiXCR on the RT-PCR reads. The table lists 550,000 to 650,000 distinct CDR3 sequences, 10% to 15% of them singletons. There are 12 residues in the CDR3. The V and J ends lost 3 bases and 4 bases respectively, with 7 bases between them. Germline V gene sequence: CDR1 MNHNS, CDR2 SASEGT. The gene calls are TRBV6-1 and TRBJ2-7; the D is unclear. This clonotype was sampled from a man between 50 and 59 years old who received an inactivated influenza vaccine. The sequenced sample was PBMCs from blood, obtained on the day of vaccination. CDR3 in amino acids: CASSELPYEQYF. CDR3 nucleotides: TGTGCCAGCAGTGAGTTACCTTACGAGCAGTACTTC.